This TCR beta chain was identified during a study of cytomegalovirus exposure and HLA in healthy donors (dated by TCRdb to 2016 to 2017). With regard to the full study: In an earlier analysis of 587 of the donors, about 270 Gb of sequence data and 90 million to 120 million unique TCR beta sequences from roughly 190 million T cells were reported. An early release that covered around 590 HLA-typed donors contained about 290 gigabases of sequencing data and roughly 84 million unique TCR sequences. Of the roughly 400 genotyped donors, about 80% fell in the genetic ancestry cluster associated with self-reported Caucasian donors. The study aimed to test whether cataloging public T cell receptors could reveal signatures of past pathogen exposure. The study profiled the T cell repertoires of around 700 subjects by immunosequencing and related them to cytomegalovirus serostatus. In addition to the first cohort of roughly 700 subjects, a separate validation cohort of 100 to 150 different subjects was used. The study combined high-throughput TCR immunosequencing, statistical association of individual TCRs with disease status, and machine learning to predict cytomegalovirus infection status. A later analysis re-examined previously published TCR beta repertoires from several hundred donors and added high-resolution HLA genotyping to investigate patterns of TCR occurrence. Rather than drawing on any new phenotypic data, the later analysis identified candidate immune exposures from TCR beta sequences and the way those sequences occurred across donors. An earlier analysis of several hundred of the donors applied high-throughput TCR beta sequencing to assess whether each TCR beta V gene segment acted as functional or pseudogenic. Donor age, sex, ethnicity and CMV serostatus were compiled alongside the repertoire data. A later genetic analysis used genome-wide SNP genotypes for about 65% of the 666 donors, treating that subset as a discovery cohort. Every discovery cohort repertoire had been produced on one sequencing platform. Class I and class II HLA loci were covered by the typing at four-digit resolution. The number of typed donors differed by locus: about 629-640 for A, B, C, DRB1 and DQB1; approximately 530 for DQA1; 600 to 610 for DPA1; and some 430 for DPB1. About five DR-DQ haplotypes were treated as single units for association and clustering because of strong linkage in the cohort. On average, roughly 250,000 unique TCR beta nucleotide sequences were sequenced per donor among roughly 430 genotyped donors of the cohort, with roughly a sixth of those sequences being non-productive. The research as a whole found: This cohort had only TCR beta chains sequenced, and the lack of alpha or paired-chain data limited which features could be detected. Linkage disequilibrium might explain the correlated functional status among segregating V segments, but an unknown experimental factor could not be ruled out. According to a later genetic analysis, donors in an Asian-associated ancestry cluster had fewer N-insertions in productive TCRs than the roughly 670-donor mean. According to a later analysis, parvovirus B19, influenza, CMV and Epstein-Barr virus appeared linked to several top co-occurrence clusters. Some IMGT-functional V segments, including TRBV6-2 and TRBV6-3, could not be told apart with the 87-base-pair reads, so those segments were excluded. The earlier analysis of 587 of the donors excluded some 15 rarely observed V segments, including chromosome 9 orphons, because counts were too low. The only immune exposure information available for the cohort was CMV serostatus. Specific HLA alleles were associated with over 15,000 TCR beta sequences at a false discovery rate of 0.05 in a later analysis. In a later analysis, HLA-associated TCR beta chains showed more clonal expansion and lower generation probabilities than non-associated chains that were equally common. A cluster of highly shared sequence variants was judged likely to represent a technical artifact of the sequencing pipeline. The study gave a list of around 170 TCR beta chains associated with cytomegalovirus. Three of the identified cytomegalovirus-associated TCR beta chains were confirmed in vitro to be specific for cytomegalovirus antigens. When HLA alleles, especially DR and DQ, strongly co-occurred, TCR associations were difficult to assign to individual alleles. Because HLA typing was missing for some donors at each locus, association tests included only the typed subset. Across donors, most TCR sequences were observed very rarely, whereas some public TCRs were present in many individuals. According to a later analysis, most CMV-associated TCR beta chains appeared to be HLA-restricted, and the HLA associations seemed to be driven largely by CMV exposure. The authors suggested that the approach could potentially be generalized to other disease states and immunological phenotypes. In an earlier analysis of about 600 of the donors, most TCR beta V segments appeared in productive rearrangements about 90% or about 30% of the time, broadly matching IMGT annotations. Roughly uniform sequencing depth across donors was assumed in presence/absence analyses, although this assumption may not hold. In a later analysis, the rate of TCR association differed among HLA loci, with DRB1 alleles having the most associated TCRs and HLA-C alleles having the fewest. A further reported finding was that TCR beta sequences accurately predicted the HLA-A and HLA-B alleles for most subjects in the first cohort. In both the original and validation cohorts, the classifier was reported to diagnose cytomegalovirus status with high specificity and sensitivity. A later genetic analysis associated a missense DCLRE1C variant with V-gene and J-gene trimming of TCR beta chains, and an independent cohort replicated the association.

In total, approximately 610 healthy bone marrow donors made up the cohort. At the time of sampling, every cohort member was nominally healthy, though immune exposures that went unrecorded were likely present. The donor tested CMV seronegative, placing the donor among the 352 seronegative members of the cohort. A peripheral blood sample was provided by each donor, and peripheral blood mononuclear cells were used for TCR beta sequencing. The Qiagen DNeasy Blood Extraction Kit was used to extract genomic DNA from the blood cell samples. The germline V gene sets CDR1 to SGDLS and CDR2 to YYNGEE. Taken from cysteine to phenylalanine, the CDR3 has 16 residues. CDR3 DNA only is kept here, 48 bases in frame from base 1. Trimming takes 0 bases from V and 2 bases from J, and the germline ends sit 13 bases apart. Library construction relied on the immunoSEQ multiplex PCR assay. The multiplex PCR relied on a mix of 60 forward primers for TCR Vbeta segments and 13 reverse primers for TCR Jbeta segments. The CDR3 region of rearranged TCR beta genes was amplified from genomic DNA with a multiplex PCR assay. On the Illumina HiSeq System, the amplified TCR beta libraries were sequenced as 87-base-pair reads. The original pipeline was this. Across the 666 repertoires, a later analysis counted tens of millions of unique TCR beta chains, 9.5 million to 13 million of which were shared by at least two donors. Raw reads were error-corrected and collapsed into unique sequences with a nearest-neighbor algorithm that merged closely related sequences to remove PCR and sequencing errors. Alignment of CDR3 sequences to IMGT reference sequences was used to assign V, D and J gene segments. For a sequence to be retained, a match of at least six nucleotides was required to both a V gene segment and a J gene segment. A rearrangement counted as productive if the CDR3 had no stop codons and remained in frame with V and J, and every other rearrangement counted as non-productive. CDR3 was defined according to IMGT convention as the region running from the second conserved V-encoded cysteine to the conserved J-encoded phenylalanine. The earlier analysis of about 500 of the donors excluded sequences that lacked an unambiguous match to a single V gene segment. In an earlier analysis of a few hundred of the donors, a V segment was called functional when productive rearrangements were above 56.7%, and segregating when the standard deviation between donors exceeded 5%. A statistical classification framework was built for diagnosing cytomegalovirus status from the catalog of TCR beta chain sequences. V and J gene assignment, in a later analysis, came from comparing TCR nucleotide sequences with IMGT/GENE-DB human TR gene sequences. The TCRdist pipeline was used in a later analysis to assign CDR3 sequences and most-parsimonious VDJ recombination scenarios. In a later analysis, each TCR beta chain was defined by its CDR3 amino acid sequence together with its V-gene family, and reads without a unique V-gene family were excluded. As a way to deal with suspected cross-contamination and a sequencing artifact, a later analysis dropped 592 nucleotide sequences that were highly shared and had low generation probability. For each public chain, a later analysis derived a clonal expansion index from normalized ranks of inferred template counts within each repertoire. In a later analysis, generation probabilities were computed using a VDJ recombination model fitted to out-of-frame rearrangements, and the results were checked against IGoR. In a later analysis, hypergeometric tests were used to score TCR-TCR, TCR-HLA and TCR-CMV co-occurrence, with a repertoire-size bias correction applied to TCR pairs. A later analysis estimated false discovery rates by permuting HLA or CMV assignments 20 times. In a later analysis, co-occurring TCRs were grouped using DBSCAN, and TCRdist sequence similarity was added for clustering within HLA-allele-positive subsets. Co-occurrence clustering excluded repertoires with fewer than 30,000 or more than 120,000 public chains, plus five with anomalous nucleotide sharing. Sourced from immuneACCESS, this table was stored by TCRdb with only in-frame sequences that have V and J called. A share of the clones is absent; for the studies checked, an unresolved V gene accounts for under half, and the remainder has no known explanation. The DNA was the basis for D and trimming; V, J and clone size are from that table. Counted in this sample were around 170,000 clones; around 78% of them appeared once. The biggest ten clones account for around 1.5% of the sample.

For this clone: Its target antigen remains unknown. Base qualities were left out, and no much larger clone turns up one base away.

The specimen was PBMCs. The rearranged chain carries TRBV9 and TRBJ2-3, and the D gene may be TRBD2, 6 bases matching. The TCR originated in a man aged 18 to 29 in good health and CMV-seronegative. The CDR3 region has the sequence CASSVEVGGATDTQYF. Read as DNA, the sequence is TGTGCCAGCAGCGTAGAAGTCGGGGGAGCCACAGATACGCAGTATTTT.